This T cell receptor (beta chain) is from a study of shared clonotypes between healthy human individuals. The study's findings and limits: Shared across a few donors were 4% to 6% of the naive CD4 clonotypes. Since donors were few, the genetic and exposure-history diversity represented was limited.

The CDR3 runs to 14 residues. Looked up from germline, CDR1 is SGHRS and CDR2 is YFSETQ. V lost 4 bases and J 4 bases, leaving 11 bases between the germline ends. With regard to this clone: Its antigen is not known.

Deep-level running was used for the assay. The table came from immunoSEQ multiplex PCR; TCRdb's copy has only in-frame clones and leaves some out. The repertoire holds about 660,000 clones, with approximately 79% as singletons. This receptor was taken from a woman aged 25 to 39 in good health. Material: memory CD4+ T cells sorted from blood. Regarding subset: CD45RA-negative fraction. The V gene is TRBV5-1, the J gene TRBJ1-4, with D hard to call. The CDR3 DNA reads TGCGCCAGCAGCCCGAGAGGGAGTAATGAAAAACTGTTTTTT. It codes for CASSPRGSNEKLFF. The full variable domain, its missing parts supplied by reference TRBV5-1 and TRBJ1-4, is KAGVTQTPRYLIKTRGQQVTLSCSPISGHRSVSWYQQTPGQGLQFLFEYFSETQRNKGNFPGRFSGRQFSNSRSEMNVSTLELGDSALYLCASSPRGSNEKLFFGSGTQLSVL.